A single sample is the source of the 11 T cell receptor beta chains below, sequenced in a study of OX40 agonist ivuxolimab in advanced cancers. Clones were sequenced by immunoSEQ multiplex PCR, and TCRdb holds only the in-frame ones, with some missing. The sample has tens of thousands of clones; 70% to 85% are singletons. The sequencing used CD4+ or CD8+ T cells sorted from blood, collected in a trial of the OX40 agonist ivuxolimab. Source of these receptors: an adult with an advanced solid tumor such as melanoma, head and neck, liver or kidney cancer.

As DNA, the CDR3 is TGTGCCAGCAGCTCGCAGGTGGGACAGGGCTCGCAACTGTTTTTT. This codes for CASSSQVGQGSQLFF. The chain recombines TRBV11-2 with TRBJ1-4, with 9 bases that match TRBD1. From germline, CDR1 is SGHAT and CDR2 FQNNGV. The CDR3 has 15 residues. J lost 12 bases, V lost 4 bases, and 12 bases had no gene match.

J is TRBJ1-1 and V is TRBV18; D is uncertain. This CDR3 contains 16 residues. V was pared by 0 bases and J by 0 bases, with 11 bases between. The germline V gene has CDR1 KGHSH and CDR2 LQKENI. This CDR3 is CASSPPDENMNTEAFF. Written as DNA, the CDR3 is TGTGCCAGCTCACCACCGGACGAGAACATGAACACTGAAGCTTTCTTT.

The chain has TRBV20-1 and TRBJ2-7; D not certain. The germline V and J ends were trimmed by 2 bases and 7 bases, with 9 bases remaining between them. CDR3 size: 11 residues. In germline, CDR1 is DFQATT, CDR2 SNEGSKA (reference sequence). The CDR3 here is CSARLLGEQYF. The CDR3 nucleotides read TGCAGTGCTAGACTCTTGGGTGAGCAGTACTTC.

The chain joins TRBV19 to TRBJ2-1, with 7 bases matching TRBD2. CDR3 length: 14 amino acids. Germline CDR1 reads LNHDA; CDR2 reads SQIVND (reference sequence). The V segment lost 11 bases and the J segment 10 bases; nucleotides outside the gene matches: 17. The CDR3 sequence is CASSARTGGGEQFF. CDR3 nucleotides: TGTGCCTCCTCAGCAAGGACGGGAGGTGGGGAGCAGTTCTTC.

This chain uses TRBV5-5 with TRBJ2-7; no reliable D call. Deletions cut 4 bases from V and 5 bases from J, with 13 bases between. This CDR3 has 13 residues. Germline CDR1 reads SGHKS; CDR2 reads YYEKEE (reference sequence). CDR3 protein: CASSLEVRDEQYF. DNA for the CDR3: TGTGCCAGCAGCCTGGAAGTCCGGGACGAGCAGTACTTC.

The chain employs TRBV29-1 and TRBJ2-7; no definite D call. The CDR3 contains 11 residues. Germline values: CDR1 SQVTM, CDR2 ANQGSEA. The germline V and J ends were trimmed by 0 bases and 4 bases, with 4 bases remaining between them. This CDR3 reads CSVEEGYEQYF. In DNA form, the CDR3 reads TGCAGCGTTGAAGAGGGATACGAGCAGTACTTC.

This chain connects TRBV10-3 to TRBJ2-7, with D perhaps given as TRBD1 or TRBD2 (6 bases each). The V and J ends lost 3 bases and 4 bases respectively, with 7 bases between them. This CDR3 is 12 amino acids long. Germline values: CDR1 ENHRY, CDR2 SYGVKD. The CDR3 DNA follows: TGTGCCATCAGTGAAGGGGGGTACGAGCAGTACTTC. As protein: CAISEGGYEQYF.

In regard to this clone: One end of the junction does not line up with germline, which may come from a read error. V and J are TRBV5-6 and TRBJ1-1; TRBD1 might be the D (5 bases). Per the germline V gene, CDR1 is SGHDT and CDR2 is YYEEEE. The CDR3 contains 12 residues. CDR3 bases: TGTGCCAGCAGTTTGGTGGGGCTTGAAGCTTTCTTT. Its translation: CASSLVGLEAFF.

The V call is TRBV29-1, the J call TRBJ2-7, with 8 bases aligning to TRBD1. V dropped 2 bases and J dropped 6; count of bases not matched to a gene: 12. This CDR3 is 15 amino acids long. Looked up from germline, CDR1 is SQVTM and CDR2 is ANQGSEA. CDR3 coding DNA: TGCAGCGTTGAAACCGACAGGGGTGGATTTTTCGAGCAGTACTTC. Protein sequence: CSVETDRGGFFEQYF.

V is TRBV15 and J is TRBJ1-4; TRBD1 might be the D (6 bases). Germline V gives CDR1 LNHNV, CDR2 YYDKDF (reference sequence). This CDR3 spans 16 amino acids. Trimming cost V 3 bases and J 7 bases, with 18 bases left between them. CDR3 protein: CATSSDLGPRGEKLFF. The DNA of the CDR3 is TGTGCCACCAGCAGCGACCTCGGGCCCAGGGGTGAAAAACTGTTTTTT.

This clone showed up just once. The chain links TRBV5-1 to TRBJ2-6, with no clear D. V was trimmed by 6 bases and J by 2 bases, leaving 15 bases between them. CDR1 is SGHRS, CDR2 YFSETQ, per germline. The CDR3 spans 16 residues. The CDR3 loop is CASMAGRSPGANVLTF. As DNA, the CDR3 is TGCGCCAGCATGGCAGGCAGAAGCCCTGGGGCCAACGTCCTGACTTTC.